The 18 T cell receptor beta chains given below trace back to one sample, sequenced in a study of vaccination and CD4 T cells after COVID-19. No antigen has been identified for these receptors. Cultured CD4+ T-cell DNA underwent Oncomine TCR Beta short-read sequencing. TCRdb processed the PCR reads anew with MiXCR; each CDR3 protein has one entry. The table has tens of thousands of distinct CDR3 sequences, about 35% seen once. The time point here: late sampling 161 to 241 days after vaccination in a few convalescent patients. Stated treatment: approximately nine-day PBMC culture with coronavirus spike peptide pools or control peptides (ViraFEST assay). The sequencing here drew on CD4+ T cells from blood, cultured in vitro, taken about 7 months after SARS-CoV-2 vaccination. These receptors came from a human donor who had recovered from COVID-19.

The CDR3 DNA reads TGTGCCAGCAGTGGCACCAAAGGGAACCATGGCTACACCTTC. Its protein is CASSGTKGNHGYTF. The rearrangement links TRBV2 to TRBJ1-2; unclear D gene. Trimming left V 4 bases short and J 6 bases short, with 15 bases between. CDR3 size: 14 residues. In germline, CDR1 is SNHLY, CDR2 FYNNEI.

This clonotype was seen more than once but under ten times. CDR3 amino acids: CASSIGAGADTQYF. DNA of the CDR3: TGTGCCAGTAGTATCGGAGCGGGAGCAGATACGCAGTATTTT. This chain joins TRBV19 and TRBJ2-3, with 8 bases fitting TRBD2. There are 14 residues in the CDR3. Germline CDR1 reads LNHDA; CDR2 reads SQIVND (reference sequence). V was clipped by 3 bases and J by 4 bases; unmatched bases: 3.

This clonotype is medium-sized within its sample. The rearrangement links TRBV20-1 to TRBJ1-2; D gene uncertain. Trimming stripped 6 bases from V and 8 bases from J, with 16 bases between. CDR1 and CDR2 (germline): DFQATT, SNEGSKA (reference sequence). The CDR3 consists of 12 residues. In DNA form, the CDR3 reads TGCAGTGCCCGCGTACGGTTTGGAGGCTACACCTTC. Its translation is CSARVRFGGYTF.

V usage is TRBV29-1 and J usage is TRBJ2-7; 9 bases fit TRBD1. CDR1 and CDR2 (germline): SQVTM, ANQGSEA. The CDR3 is made up of 13 amino acids. V lost 5 bases to trimming and J lost 1 base; unmatched junction nucleotides: 3. The CDR3, as DNA: TGCAGCGTTCAGACAGGGGGTTCCTACGAGCAGTACTTC. Protein: CSVQTGGSYEQYF.

The chain couples TRBV7-8 to TRBJ2-7; 9 bases are shared with TRBD2. With V trimmed by 3 bases and J by 6 bases, 9 bases remained unmatched. This CDR3 has 15 amino acids. Germline values: CDR1 SGHVS, CDR2 FQNEAQ. CDR3 amino acids: CASSFLAGSFREQYF. For the CDR3, the DNA is TGTGCCAGCAGCTTTCTAGCGGGATCTTTCCGCGAGCAGTACTTC.

The V call is TRBV28, the J call TRBJ1-5, with D hard to call. Germline assignment: CDR1 MDHEN and CDR2 SYDVKM. There are 13 residues in the CDR3. V lost 4 bases to trimming and J lost 0 bases, with 4 bases between them. The CDR3, as DNA: TGTGCCAGCAGTTGGGGTAGCAATCAGCCCCAGCATTTT. It translates to CASSWGSNQPQHF.

This chain connects TRBV5-4 to TRBJ2-7; D is perhaps TRBD1 (6 bases). V lost 0 bases and J 2 bases, leaving 12 bases between the germline ends. In germline, CDR1 is SGHNT, CDR2 YYREEE (reference sequence). The CDR3 length is 15 residues. For the CDR3, the DNA is TGTGCCAGCAGCTTGGGACTGGACAGTCCCTACGAGCAGTACTTC. It encodes CASSLGLDSPYEQYF.

The chain combines TRBV7-6 with TRBJ2-5, with D hard to call. V was pared by 2 bases and J by 4 bases, with 2 bases between. CDR1 and CDR2 (germline): SGHVS, FNYEAQ. The length of the CDR3 is 11 residues. The chain's CDR3 is CASSLTETQYF. CDR3 coding DNA: TGTGCCAGCAGCTTAACAGAGACCCAGTACTTC.

Only a few counts were recorded for this clonotype. J is TRBJ2-7 and V is TRBV5-4; D not certain. CDR3 length: 12 residues. The germline V and J ends were trimmed by 1 base and 6 bases, with 8 bases remaining between them. Germline-derived CDR1 and CDR2 are SGHNT and YYREEE (reference sequence). CDR3 protein: CASSLPVGEQYF. The CDR3 coding sequence is TGTGCCAGCAGCTTGCCAGTGGGCGAGCAGTACTTC.

The genes are TRBV6-2 or TRBV6-3 and TRBJ2-1, with TRBD1 identical over 10 bases. Unmatched junction bases numbered 4, after V lost 6 bases and J lost 5 bases. Germline CDR1 MNHEY, CDR2 SVGEGT. The CDR3 consists of 14 residues. The CDR3 nucleotides are TGTGCCAGCAGGGGGGACAGGGGTGACAATGAGCAGTTCTTC. Residues: CASRGDRGDNEQFF.

This rearrangement joins TRBV7-9 to TRBJ1-1; perhaps TRBD1 as D (5 bases). Germline CDR1 and CDR2: SEHNR and FQNEAQ (reference sequence). Trimming pared 1 base from V and 4 bases from J, leaving 7 bases between. The CDR3 sequence is 13 residues long. CDR3 loop: CASSLEGPTEAFF. CDR3 coding DNA: TGTGCCAGCAGCTTAGAGGGGCCCACTGAAGCTTTCTTT. Full variable domain (missing parts from reference TRBV7-9 and TRBJ1-1): DTGVSQNPRHKITKRGQNVTFRCDPISEHNRLYWYRQTLGQGPEFLTYFQNEAQLEKSRLLSDRFSAERPKGSFSTLEIQRTEQGDSAMYLCASSLEGPTEAFFGQGTRLTVV.

This clonotype was observed once. This chain uses TRBV10-3 with TRBJ2-7; no firm D call. Per germline, CDR1 ENHRY and CDR2 SYGVKD. V was shortened by 3 bases and J by 0 bases, with 6 bases between the two germline ends. This CDR3 has 13 amino acids. CDR3 in DNA: TGTGCCATCAGTGAAGGGAACTCCTACGAGCAGTACTTC. Translation: CAISEGNSYEQYF.

This clonotype occurred a few times. The J gene is TRBJ2-5, the V gene TRBV20-1, with D possibly TRBD2 on 6 matching bases. CDR3 size: 13 residues. The V end lost 6 bases, the J end lost 9 bases, and 20 bases lay between the germline ends. Germline lookup yields CDR1 DFQATT and CDR2 SNEGSKA (reference sequence). The chain's CDR3 is CSAPFGVGRSQYF. The CDR3 DNA is TGCAGTGCCCCATTTGGGGTGGGGAGGTCCCAGTACTTC.

The V and J genes are TRBV6-1 and TRBJ1-5, with a possible D match to TRBD1 (6 bases). The CDR3 loop spans 14 amino acids. Per germline, CDR1 MNHNS and CDR2 SASEGT. V lost 8 bases and J lost 3, with 14 bases in between. This CDR3 is CASRRGAHNQPQHF. CDR3 in DNA: TGTGCCAGCCGCCGGGGGGCCCACAATCAGCCCCAGCATTTT.

The V and J genes are TRBV6-1 and TRBJ1-5; a possible D gene is TRBD1 (6 bases). V shed 6 bases and J shed 9 bases, with 18 bases lying between them. Germline CDR1 and CDR2: MNHNS and SASEGT. The CDR3 runs 14 residues. The CDR3 DNA follows: TGTGCCAGCAGGGATCACAGGGAGATTTTGCCCCAGCATTTT. Protein: CASRDHREILPQHF.

The chain is built from TRBV7-2 and TRBJ2-5; 11 bases fit TRBD2. V was clipped by 3 bases and J by 7 bases; unmatched bases: 13. The CDR3 contains 17 residues. In germline, CDR1 is SGHTA, CDR2 FQGNSA. CDR3 sequence reads: CASSFAGTSGPPGTQYF. The CDR3, as DNA: TGTGCCAGCAGCTTTGCTGGGACTAGCGGTCCCCCAGGGACCCAGTACTTC.

Remarks on this clonotype: An end of the junction does not agree with germline; a read error may underlie this. The chain joins TRBV28 to TRBJ2-7; TRBD2 agrees at 11 bases. This CDR3 is built from 15 residues. CDR1 and CDR2 (germline): MDHEN, SYDVKM. CDR3 DNA sequence: TGCGCCAGCAGTATTACTAGCGGGAGCGCCTACGAGCAGTACTTC. It specifies CASSITSGSAYEQYF.

V and J are TRBV2 and TRBJ2-5, with D hard to call. The CDR3 is made up of 13 amino acids. Trimming stripped 5 bases from V and 5 bases from J, with 12 bases between. Germline V gene data show CDR1 as SNHLY and CDR2 as FYNNEI. The CDR3 sequence: CASSRLVRETQYF. CDR3 in DNA: TGTGCCAGCAGTAGACTGGTAAGGGAGACCCAGTACTTC.